The rows below give T cell receptor beta chains drawn from one sample of a study of T cells in Graves' hyperthyroidism and ophthalmopathy. Via MiXCR, TCRdb re-called the multiplex PCR reads, giving one row per CDR3 protein. The table lists 300,000 to 450,000 distinct CDR3 sequences, about 25% of them singletons. Material for sequencing was blood. Source of these receptors: a middle-aged man with Graves' hyperthyroidism. The CDR3 runs from the conserved cysteine through the conserved F or W. D genes are given only for firm matches.

TRBV6-1 - CASSPGPANTEAFF
TRBV29-1 - CSVENGNEQFF
TRBV10-2 - CASTPGHWTEALHF
TRBV10-2 TRBD1 CASSDRGQGMNTEAFF
TRBV2 - CASSEGERVNNEQFF
TRBV7-8 TRBD1 CASSLSETGGVYGYTF
TRBV29-1 - CSVEGTPYGYTF
TRBV4-1 - CASSQGGGYTEAFF
TRBV7-9 - CASSYSVGTDTQYF
TRBV6-5 TRBD2 CASSYSVGGSTDTQYF
TRBV2 - CASSSLGATEAFF
TRBV20-1 - CSASDYRETQYF
TRBV6-2/TRBV6-3 - CASSYSRINGEQYF
TRBV5-1 - CASSPTGGSTDTQYF
TRBV6-2/TRBV6-3 - CASSYSWEGNSPLHF
TRBV29-1 TRBD2 CSVALAVTDTQYF
TRBV24-1 TRBD2 CATSGGTSGSYNEQFF
TRBV18 TRBD1 CASSPKGQGDYGYTF
TRBV7-2 TRBD2 CASSPNGGRLLGELFF
TRBV11-2 - CASSLEPGPFGGYTF
TRBV2 - CASREGEGGYGYTF
TRBV30 - CAWSVGQSYEQYF
TRBV9 - CASSVSLRSNEQFF
TRBV7-7 TRBD2 CASSFLTSEGTQYF
TRBV2 - CASSGGIGRRPNTEAFF
TRBV20-1 TRBD2 CSARDRWGLTMYF
TRBV12-3/TRBV12-4 TRBD1 CASSLAHRGPTQYF
TRBV5-5 - CASSLEGGGNTEAFF
TRBV4-1 - CASSRDTSPTYELYF
TRBV5-5 TRBD2 CASSVTGTSEHNEQFF
TRBV6-2/TRBV6-3 - CASALRGYTEAFF
TRBV24-1 - CATSDFGQNQPQHF
TRBV7-9 TRBD1 CASSATGTANSPLHF
TRBV7-3 - CASSLRGHETQYF
TRBV2 TRBD1 CASRETGGVGETQYF
TRBV5-1 - CASSGRDLDEQFF
TRBV10-3 - CAIGRHLNTEAFF
TRBV19 - CASSIGRGKGEKLFF
TRBV7-3 TRBD2 CASSLLPSGSLGEQFF
TRBV7-9 TRBD2 CASSFGLGGRLGEQYF
TRBV12-3/TRBV12-4 TRBD1 CASSFNRGHEQYF
TRBV12-3/TRBV12-4 - CASSPSRVETQYF
TRBV5-1 TRBD2 CASSLPSGSTYNEQFF